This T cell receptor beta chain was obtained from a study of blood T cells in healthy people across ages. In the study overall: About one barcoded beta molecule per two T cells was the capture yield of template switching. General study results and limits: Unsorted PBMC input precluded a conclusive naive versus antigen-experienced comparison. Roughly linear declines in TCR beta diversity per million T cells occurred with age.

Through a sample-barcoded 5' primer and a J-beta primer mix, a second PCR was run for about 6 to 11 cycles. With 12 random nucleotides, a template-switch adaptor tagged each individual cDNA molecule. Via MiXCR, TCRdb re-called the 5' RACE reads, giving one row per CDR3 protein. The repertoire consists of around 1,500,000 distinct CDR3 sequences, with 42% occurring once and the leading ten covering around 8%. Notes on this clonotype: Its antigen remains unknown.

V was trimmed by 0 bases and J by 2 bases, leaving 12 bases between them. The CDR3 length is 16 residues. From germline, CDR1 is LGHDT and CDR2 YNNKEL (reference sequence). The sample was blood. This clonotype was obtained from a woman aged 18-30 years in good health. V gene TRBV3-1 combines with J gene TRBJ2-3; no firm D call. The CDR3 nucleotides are TGTGCCAGCAGCCAAGAAAGGCTGGCTAACACAGATACGCAGTATTTT. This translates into CASSQERLANTDTQYF.